This T cell receptor beta chain was retrieved from a study of T cells in pancreatic ductal adenocarcinoma. Germline values: CDR1 SGHRS, CDR2 YFSETQ. This CDR3 is built from 13 residues. Trimming removed 0 bases from V and 7 bases from J; junction bases left unmatched: 0. General study findings and limits: Tumor samples had fewer productive templates and about 8-fold fewer unique clonotypes than blood.

Profiled with immunoSEQ multiplex PCR; TCRdb holds only in-frame clones, not every one. The table shows roughly 100,000 clones, with about 95% occurring only once. Surgery without prior neoadjuvant therapy was the treatment of the selected pancreatic ductal adenocarcinoma patients. As concerns this clone: The target antigen is unknown.

The chain recombines TRBV5-1 with TRBJ1-2; 10 bases line up with TRBD1. The sequencing input was PBMCs. The clonotype comes from a human donor with pancreatic ductal adenocarcinoma. The CDR3: CASSLGDRGGYTF. As DNA, the CDR3 is TGCGCCAGCAGCTTGGGGGACAGGGGTGGCTACACCTTC. Using reference TRBV5-1 and TRBJ1-2 for the parts outside the CDR3, the full variable domain is KAGVTQTPRYLIKTRGQQVTLSCSPISGHRSVSWYQQTPGQGLQFLFEYFSETQRNKGNFPGRFSGRQFSNSRSEMNVSTLELGDSALYLCASSLGDRGGYTFGSGTRLTVV.